The clone carrying this TCR beta chain was seen only a few times. Trimming pared 1 base from V and 3 bases from J, leaving 9 bases between. Germline CDR1 reads LGHDT; CDR2 reads YNNKEL (reference sequence). The CDR3 spans 14 residues. This specimen comes from a study of control samples from healthy donors and cancer patients. The assay was immunoSEQ multiplex PCR, and TCRdb's table has in-frame clones only and misses some. The sample holds tens of thousands of clones, about 88% seen once. The sample comprised blood. V and J are TRBV3-1 (or the pseudogene TRBV3-2) and TRBJ1-1; D not resolved. This sequence was found in a woman between 50 and 59 years old in good health. The CDR3, as DNA: TGTGCCAGCAGCCAAGGATCCGAATACACTGAAGCTTTCTTT. As protein: CASSQGSEYTEAFF.